The clone carrying this T cell receptor (beta chain) was seen at least ten times. This entry is derived from a study of T cells in Graves' hyperthyroidism and ophthalmopathy. Amplification of TCR beta CDR3 regions used RNA as the template. HTBI primers were employed in a first-round RT-PCR of the TCR CDR3. TCRdb called the multiplex PCR reads again in MiXCR, with one record for every CDR3 protein. The data show about 370,000 distinct CDR3 sequences, roughly 15% seen once. Source material: blood. This TCR was sampled from a woman between 55 and 75 years old with Graves' ophthalmopathy.

The CDR3 region is CASSLAGGNYGYTF. The CDR3 nucleotides are TGTGCCAGCAGCTTAGCGGGGGGGAACTATGGCTACACCTTC. The chain links TRBV7-9 to TRBJ1-2; D is possibly TRBD1 (5 bases). Germline CDR1 and CDR2: SEHNR and FQNEAQ (reference sequence). The CDR3 is 14 residues long. Trimming took 0 bases from V and 2 from J, leaving 7 bases between them.